This passage covers 31 T cell receptor beta chains from one sample sequenced in a study of regulatory T cells in long-lasting Graves disease. Documented time point: newly diagnosed GD, antithyroid drugs for less than 3 months. Scientists built the TCR library using RNA that was extracted from PBMCs. Arm-PCR of CDR3 regions with iRepertoire HTBI primers generated TCR beta libraries. TCRdb independently ran MiXCR on the multiplex PCR reads; one entry per CDR3 protein. The profile shows some 460,000 distinct CDR3 sequences, under 20% of them singletons. This same sample was also part of a study on T cells in Graves' hyperthyroidism and ophthalmopathy.

The material was peripheral blood mononuclear cells (PBMCs), obtained at new diagnosis, from a patient treated with antithyroid drugs. These TCRs come from a man in his forties with Graves disease.

This clonotype occurred a few times. The rearrangement links TRBV6-1 to TRBJ1-5, with 9 bases aligning to TRBD1. The CDR3 sequence is 16 residues long. V trimming: 1 base; J trimming: 4 bases; junction bases outside the gene matches: 5. The V gene's germline CDR1 is MNHNS and CDR2 SASEGT. Written as DNA, the CDR3 is TGTGCCAGCAGTGAAGGGACAGGGGCCCTAAATCAGCCCCAGCATTTT. Its translation is CASSEGTGALNQPQHF.

This clonotype has ten or more counts. The gene calls are TRBV30 and TRBJ1-4; D unresolved. V lost 3 bases and J lost 5, with 10 bases in between. Per the germline V gene, CDR1 is GTSNPN and CDR2 is SVGIG (reference sequence). The CDR3 sequence is 13 residues long. The CDR3 loop reads CAWRGMENEKLFF. CDR3 nucleotides: TGTGCCTGGAGGGGTATGGAGAATGAAAAACTGTTTTTT. The complete variable domain, with remaining parts taken from reference TRBV30 and TRBJ1-4, reads SQTIHQWPATLVQPVGSPLSLECTVEGTSNPNLYWYRQAAGRGLQLLFYSVGIGQISSEVPQNLSASRPQDRQFILSSKKLLLSDSGFYLCAWRGMENEKLFFGSGTQLSVL.

This sequence joins TRBV19 and TRBJ1-2; D remains ambiguous. Deletions cut 0 bases from V and 0 bases from J, with 5 bases between. The CDR3 has 14 residues. In germline, CDR1 is LNHDA, CDR2 SQIVND (reference sequence). The CDR3 is CASSIDGANYGYTF. In DNA form, the CDR3 reads TGTGCCAGTAGTATAGATGGGGCTAACTATGGCTACACCTTC.

This clonotype was seen many times. This sequence joins TRBV12-3 or TRBV12-4 and TRBJ1-1; D unclear. Deletions cut 4 bases from V and 8 bases from J, with 17 bases between. The CDR3 extends over 14 amino acids. CDR3 sequence reads: CASSSWWQRHEAFF. In nucleotides, the CDR3 is TGTGCCAGCAGTTCGTGGTGGCAGCGACACGAAGCTTTCTTT.

This clonotype appeared many times. This rearrangement joins TRBV7-9 to TRBJ2-7; D gene uncertain. In germline, CDR1 is SEHNR, CDR2 FQNEAQ (reference sequence). The CDR3 totals 15 residues. V dropped 1 base and J dropped 0 bases, with 10 bases sitting between them. The CDR3 loop reads CASSLEAIFSYEQYF. DNA of the CDR3: TGTGCCAGCAGCTTAGAGGCTATCTTCTCCTACGAGCAGTACTTC.

The CDR3 spells CASRPQGRTTGELFF. The CDR3 DNA is TGCGCCAGCAGACCTCAGGGGAGGACCACCGGGGAGCTGTTTTTT. This rearrangement joins TRBV4-1 to TRBJ2-2; possibly TRBD1 or TRBD2 for D (6 bases each). This CDR3 contains 15 residues. Germline CDR1 is MGHRA and CDR2 is YSYEKL. V was cut by 6 bases and J by 4 bases, with 15 bases left in between.

For this clonotype: A read error may explain this, as a much larger clone is one base away. The chain joins TRBV3-1 to TRBJ2-1; D is possibly TRBD1 (6 bases). The CDR3 runs to 13 residues. V dropped 6 bases and J dropped 13 bases, with 19 bases sitting between them. The germline V gene encodes CDR1 LGHDT and CDR2 YNNKEL (reference sequence). The CDR3 region is CASRDTRGETQFF. The CDR3 coding sequence is TGTGCCAGCAGGGATACCAGGGGCGAGACCCAGTTCTTC.

This clonotype has at least ten counts. The chain carries TRBV7-3 and TRBJ2-3; TRBD2 is a possible D gene (5 bases). Germline V lookup: CDR1 SGHTA, CDR2 FQGTGA. Trimming shortened V by 4 bases and J by 1 base, and 9 bases separated the two germline ends. This CDR3 contains 14 residues. CDR3 sequence (DNA): TGTGCCAGCAGCTCGAATAGCGGCACAGATACGCAGTATTTT. Protein: CASSSNSGTDTQYF.

This clonotype was detected ten times or more. The genes are TRBV6-2 or TRBV6-3 and TRBJ2-2, with D hard to call. This CDR3 contains 14 residues. V lost 8 bases and J lost 7, with 17 bases in between. Germline-derived CDR1 and CDR2 are MNHEY and SVGEGT. The CDR3 region is CASFLGRPSGELFF. CDR3 DNA sequence: TGTGCCAGCTTTCTCGGCAGACCCAGCGGGGAGCTGTTTTTT.

This clonotype was seen repeatedly, ten times or more. One end of the junction fails to match germline, which may point to a read error. The rearrangement uses TRBV5-1 and TRBJ1-1; 8 bases match TRBD1. In germline, CDR1 is SGHRS, CDR2 YFSETQ. The CDR3 is made up of 15 amino acids. The CDR3: CASSLETGVNTEAFF. In DNA, the CDR3 is TGTGCCAGCAGCCTAGAGACAGGGGTGAACACTGAAGCTTTCTTT.

This clonotype is a singleton in its sample. V usage is TRBV4-2 and J usage is TRBJ2-3; maybe TRBD2 (6 bases). From germline, CDR1 is LGHNA and CDR2 YNFKEQ. V dropped 0 bases and J dropped 4 bases, with 17 bases sitting between them. The CDR3 has 17 residues. Written as DNA, the CDR3 is TGTGCCAGCAGCCAAGATTGGGGGGAGTCAAGCTCAGATACGCAGTATTTT. Translating it yields CASSQDWGESSSDTQYF.

The V and J genes are TRBV12-3 or TRBV12-4 and TRBJ1-2, with D possibly matching TRBD1 (5 bases). Trimming removed 5 bases from V and 4 bases from J, with 17 bases in between. This CDR3 spans 15 amino acids. CDR3 nucleotide sequence: TGTGCCAGCAGTCCCACCAGGGTCCCCTCCTATGGCTACACCTTC. Protein product: CASSPTRVPSYGYTF.

This clonotype came up many times. V usage is TRBV7-9 and J usage is TRBJ2-7; 8 positions match TRBD1. The CDR3 contains 14 residues. Germline CDR1 SEHNR, CDR2 FQNEAQ (reference sequence). J lost 5 bases, V lost 5 bases, and 8 bases had no gene match. Written as DNA, the CDR3 is TGTGCCAGCAGCCAGGCCAGGGGGCTCGACGAGCAGTACTTC. This gives the protein CASSQARGLDEQYF. Variable domain in full (rest from reference TRBV7-9 and TRBJ2-7): DTGVSQNPRHKITKRGQNVTFRCDPISEHNRLYWYRQTLGQGPEFLTYFQNEAQLEKSRLLSDRFSAERPKGSFSTLEIQRTEQGDSAMYLCASSQARGLDEQYFGPGTRLTVT.

This clonotype appeared many times. The chain carries TRBV6-1 and TRBJ2-1; 11 bases agree with TRBD2. The J segment lost 5 bases and the V segment lost 4 bases, leaving 19 bases of the junction unmatched. The CDR3 is made up of 20 amino acids. Germline CDR1 and CDR2: MNHNS and SASEGT. This chain's CDR3 is CASSGSGRARVGGYHNEQFF. Written as DNA, the CDR3 is TGTGCCAGCAGTGGTAGCGGGAGGGCTCGGGTTGGTGGTTACCACAATGAGCAGTTCTTC.

The table lists this clonotype with many counts. The chain joins TRBV6-1 to TRBJ2-1; 8 positions agree with TRBD2. The CDR3 spans 16 residues. V was clipped by 6 bases and J by 2 bases; unmatched bases: 9. Looked up from germline, CDR1 is MNHNS and CDR2 is SASEGT. The CDR3 nucleotides are TGTGCCAGCAGCCTGACCCAGGGACTAGCCTACAATGAGCAGTTCTTC. This translates into CASSLTQGLAYNEQFF.

Notes on this clonotype: This may be a read error: a much more frequent sequence differs by one nucleotide. The chain joins TRBV7-3 to TRBJ1-1; no definite D call. Germline loops: CDR1 SGHTA, CDR2 FQGTGA. The length of the CDR3 is 17 residues. CDR3 DNA: TGTGCCAGCAGCTTAGGGGTATTCCGGGCCATGAACACTGAAGCTTCCTTT. This translates into CASSLGVFRAMNTEASF.

This clonotype was recorded at least ten times. The chain couples TRBV6-2 or TRBV6-3 to TRBJ2-1; no firm D call. Between the trimmed V and J ends, which lost 1 base and 3 bases, there was a span of 4 bases. CDR3 length: 13 amino acids. CDR1 is MNHEY, CDR2 SVGEGT, per germline. For the CDR3, the DNA is TGTGCCAGCAGTTACTACGGCTACAATGAGCAGTTCTTC. This codes for CASSYYGYNEQFF.

Many counts were recorded for this clonotype. The J gene is TRBJ2-7, the V gene TRBV3-1; 11 positions agree with TRBD2. V shed 0 bases and J 3 bases; nucleotides not matched to a gene: 7. Germline lookup yields CDR1 LGHDT and CDR2 YNNKEL (reference sequence). The CDR3 is made up of 17 amino acids. The CDR3 sequence: CASSQDVSGLAGYEQYF. DNA for the CDR3: TGTGCCAGCAGCCAAGACGTCTCTGGACTAGCGGGCTACGAGCAGTACTTC.

The chain couples TRBV20-1 to TRBJ1-2, with unresolved D. V was clipped by 2 bases and J by 3 bases, with 13 bases between them. CDR1 DFQATT and CDR2 SNEGSKA come from the germline V gene (reference sequence). The CDR3 runs 14 residues. This chain's CDR3 is CSARPPEGYYGYTF. The CDR3 DNA sequence: TGCAGTGCTAGACCGCCGGAGGGATACTATGGCTACACCTTC.

The V gene is TRBV7-9, the J gene TRBJ2-1; D tentatively reads TRBD1 or TRBD2 (5 bases each). The CDR3 covers 12 residues. Germline V CDR1 and CDR2: SEHNR, FQNEAQ (reference sequence). Trimming cost V 1 base and J 8 bases, with 6 bases left between them. The chain's CDR3 is CASSLGGYEQFF. The CDR3 region has the DNA TGTGCCAGCAGCTTAGGGGGGTATGAGCAGTTCTTC.

This clonotype was observed a few times. The chain has TRBV29-1 and TRBJ1-1, with D unclear. Germline V CDR1 and CDR2: SQVTM, ANQGSEA. V was clipped by 4 bases and J by 4 bases, with 13 bases between them. This CDR3 is 13 amino acids long. CDR3 region: CSVVTDSLTEAFF. DNA of the CDR3: TGCAGCGTTGTAACAGATAGCCTCACTGAAGCTTTCTTT.

This chain uses TRBV6-5 with TRBJ2-1; D is possibly TRBD1 or TRBD2 (6 bases each). The CDR3 sequence is 16 residues long. Trimming took 4 bases from V and 0 from J, leaving 13 bases between them. Germline V CDR1 and CDR2: MNHEY, SVGAGI. CDR3 sequence (DNA): TGTGCCAGCAGTTTCAGAGGGGGGACCTCCTACAATGAGCAGTTCTTC. It encodes CASSFRGGTSYNEQFF.

There are a few counts of this clonotype. The chain uses TRBV6-2 or TRBV6-3 and TRBJ1-1; no definite D call. Trimming took off 5 bases at V and 3 bases at J, with 7 bases between the two ends. The germline gives CDR1 MNHEY, CDR2 SVGEGT. This CDR3 is built from 12 residues. CDR3 sequence reads: CASSRTYTEAFF. In DNA form, the CDR3 reads TGTGCCAGCAGTCGTACCTACACTGAAGCTTTCTTT.

DNA for the CDR3: TGCAGCGTGAGACAGCCGGGAGAGACCCAGTACTTC. As protein: CSVRQPGETQYF. The chain carries TRBV29-1 and TRBJ2-5, with TRBD1 as a possible D gene (5 bases). V dropped 6 bases and J dropped 4 bases, with 12 bases sitting between them. This CDR3 has 12 amino acids. Germline loops: CDR1 SQVTM, CDR2 ANQGSEA.

The chain uses TRBV6-1 and TRBJ2-1; weak D call: TRBD2 (6 bases). The germline V gene encodes CDR1 MNHNS and CDR2 SASEGT. Trimming removed 6 bases from V and 4 bases from J, with 13 bases in between. The CDR3 has 14 residues. CDR3 sequence reads: CASRWEDLYNEQFF. CDR3 sequence (DNA): TGTGCCAGCAGGTGGGAGGACCTTTACAATGAGCAGTTCTTC.

There are a few counts of this clonotype. The chain combines TRBV27 with TRBJ1-5; D gene uncertain. The germline V gene encodes CDR1 MNHEY and CDR2 SMNVEV (reference sequence). V was clipped by 3 bases and J by 4 bases, with 7 bases between them. The CDR3 is 13 residues long. CDR3 region: CASSLSRNQPQHF. CDR3 DNA sequence: TGTGCCAGCAGTTTGTCGAGAAATCAGCCCCAGCATTTT.

This clonotype was seen ten or more times. The chain uses TRBV3-1 and TRBJ1-2; D not certain. Trimming removed 4 bases from V and 11 bases from J, with 11 bases in between. There are 11 residues in the CDR3. Germline V gene data show CDR1 as LGHDT and CDR2 as YNNKEL (reference sequence). The CDR3 sequence is CASSRDRIYTF. DNA of the CDR3: TGTGCCAGCAGCCGAGACCGAATATACACCTTC.

This clonotype has a count of ten or more. This chain uses TRBV7-2 with TRBJ2-1; tentative D call: TRBD2 (6 bases). CDR1 and CDR2 from the germline V gene are SGHTA and FQGNSA. This CDR3 has 16 residues. Trimming cost V 5 bases and J 4 bases, with 18 bases left between them. The CDR3 here is CASSRPGGPGYNEQFF. In DNA, the CDR3 is TGTGCCAGCAGCCGACCTGGAGGGCCGGGATACAATGAGCAGTTCTTC.

In its sample, this clonotype was seen many times. The CDR3 loop is CASRTGTGSSYEQYF. Written as DNA, the CDR3 is TGTGCCAGCAGGACCGGGACAGGGTCGTCCTACGAGCAGTACTTC. This chain joins TRBV6-1 and TRBJ2-7; 9 nucleotides agree with TRBD1. In germline, CDR1 is MNHNS, CDR2 SASEGT. The CDR3 is 15 residues long. V gave up 6 bases and J gave up 1 base; unmatched junction bases: 7.

This clonotype was observed at least ten times. This chain links TRBV11-2 with TRBJ1-4, with D uncertain. V was pared by 3 bases and J by 8 bases, with 10 bases between. Germline CDR1 reads SGHAT; CDR2 reads FQNNGV. The CDR3 extends over 13 amino acids. This chain's CDR3 is CASSFGPGEKLFF. The CDR3, as DNA: TGTGCCAGCAGCTTCGGACCGGGGGAAAAACTGTTTTTT.

This clonotype has a handful of counts. V usage is TRBV5-1 and J usage is TRBJ2-1, with 11 bases lining up with TRBD1. The trim removed 4 bases at V and 15 bases at J, leaving 9 bases unmatched. Germline V gene sequence: CDR1 SGHRS, CDR2 YFSETQ. The CDR3 runs 13 residues. CDR3 sequence reads: CASSMGDRGLSFF. As DNA, the CDR3 is TGCGCCAGCAGCATGGGGGACAGGGGGTTATCGTTCTTC.